The rows below give T cell receptor beta chains drawn from one sample of a study of identical twins. TCRdb processed the 5' RACE reads anew with MiXCR; each CDR3 protein has one entry. The sample carries around 370,000 distinct CDR3 sequences, around 9% recorded once. Sequencing was carried out using naive T cells sorted from blood. Source of these receptors: a woman in her 50s in good health. Both conserved end residues are part of each CDR3. A D gene is named only where the DNA matches it firmly. Where a row states a size, it is once, few, many or the class of an expanded clone; other rows omit it.

j_call,d_call,clone_size,v_call,cdr3_aa,cdr3_nt
TRBJ2-6,.,.,TRBV5-1,CASSRRALGISGANVLTF,TGCGCCAGCAGCCGGAGGGCATTAGGGATCTCTGGGGCCAACGTCCTGACTTTC
TRBJ1-2,.,many,TRBV25-1,CASSEFGGGYTF,TGTGCCAGCAGTGAATTTGGGGGTGGCTACACCTTC
TRBJ2-2,.,.,TRBV27,CASSWRANTGELFF,TGTGCCAGCAGCTGGAGGGCGAACACCGGGGAGCTGTTTTTT
TRBJ2-1,.,many,TRBV25-1,CASSEGQSRTYNEQFF,TGTGCCAGCAGTGAAGGGCAGTCAAGAACCTACAATGAGCAGTTCTTC
TRBJ2-1,TRBD2,.,TRBV11-2,CASSISGRNNEQFF,TGTGCCAGCAGCATTAGCGGGAGGAACAATGAGCAGTTCTTC
TRBJ2-7,TRBD2,.,TRBV28,CASSILGLAETYEQYF,TGTGCCAGCAGCATCTTGGGACTAGCGGAAACCTACGAGCAGTACTTC
TRBJ2-1,.,few,TRBV29-1,CSVGVEGAEQFF,TGCAGCGTTGGGGTTGAAGGGGCCGAGCAGTTCTTC
TRBJ2-1,TRBD2,.,TRBV4-1,CASSLGLAVNNEQFF,TGCGCCAGCAGCCTGGGACTAGCGGTAAACAATGAGCAGTTCTTC
TRBJ2-1,TRBD1,.,TRBV5-1,CASSLGDRGRVNEQFF,TGCGCCAGCAGCTTGGGGGACAGGGGTCGGGTCAATGAGCAGTTCTTC
TRBJ2-5,TRBD2,few,TRBV29-1,CSVVAKGRAGGPGLGETQYF,TGCAGCGTTGTTGCCAAGGGGAGAGCGGGAGGGCCGGGACTTGGGGAGACCCAGTACTTC
TRBJ2-7,.,few,TRBV5-6,CASSLVGVNSYEQYF,TGTGCCAGCAGCTTGGTGGGAGTGAACTCCTACGAGCAGTACTTC
TRBJ1-2,TRBD1,.,TRBV5-1,CASSATTGGNNGYTF,TGCGCCAGCAGCGCAACGACAGGGGGCAACAATGGCTACACCTTC
TRBJ1-4,.,many,TRBV5-1,CASSLIGTSNEKLFF,TGCGCCAGCAGCTTGATCGGGACATCTAATGAAAAACTGTTTTTT
TRBJ1-2,.,many,TRBV12-3/TRBV12-4,CASTDSYYGYTF,TGTGCCAGCACCGACAGTTATTATGGCTACACCTTC
TRBJ1-4,.,.,TRBV5-1,CASSLGFLPSLSTNEKLFF,TGCGCCAGCAGCTTGGGCTTTCTGCCCTCCCTTTCAACTAATGAAAAACTGTTTTTT
TRBJ1-5,.,.,TRBV24-1,CATSDPQTANQPQHF,TGTGCCACCAGTGATCCCCAGACAGCCAATCAGCCCCAGCATTTT
TRBJ2-2,.,few,TRBV20-1,CSVQRPGELFF,TGCAGTGTCCAGCGCCCGGGGGAGCTGTTTTTT
TRBJ2-3,TRBD2,few,TRBV9,CASSSGLAGYKDTQYF,TGTGCCAGCAGCTCCGGACTAGCGGGCTATAAGGATACGCAGTATTTT
TRBJ2-1,.,many,TRBV13,CASSPPGQGILNEQFF,TGTGCCAGCAGCCCACCCGGGCAGGGTATCCTCAATGAGCAGTTCTTC
TRBJ1-6,.,few,TRBV7-9,CASSLEYSPLHF,TGTGCCAGCAGCTTAGAGTATTCACCCCTCCACTTT
TRBJ2-5,.,few,TRBV20-1,CSAGDSGRETQYF,TGCAGTGCTGGTGACAGCGGCAGGGAGACCCAGTACTTC
TRBJ1-5,.,few,TRBV12-3/TRBV12-4,CASSFSGLAQPQHF,TGTGCCAGCAGTTTTTCGGGGCTAGCCCAGCCCCAGCATTTT
TRBJ2-3,TRBD1,few,TRBV10-3,CAISEAGTGRDTQYF,TGTGCCATCAGTGAGGCCGGGACAGGACGAGATACGCAGTATTTT
TRBJ2-5,.,.,TRBV5-1,CASSPPGAQETQYF,TGCGCCAGCAGCCCACCAGGGGCGCAAGAGACCCAGTACTTC
TRBJ1-4,.,many,TRBV25-1,CASRDREKLFF,TGTGCCTCCCGGGACCGCGAAAAACTGTTTTTT
TRBJ2-1,.,.,TRBV5-1,CASSLDPPRTADNEQFF,TGCGCCAGCAGCCTTGATCCCCCCAGGACAGCCGACAATGAGCAGTTCTTC
TRBJ2-7,TRBD1,.,TRBV7-9,CASSLAGRAGGRGEQYF,TGTGCCAGCAGCTTAGCAGGGAGAGCAGGGGGTCGGGGCGAGCAGTACTTC
TRBJ2-1,TRBD2,.,TRBV27,CASSLSGTSGNEQFF,TGTGCCAGCAGTTTATCTGGCACTAGCGGTAATGAGCAGTTCTTC
TRBJ2-7,.,.,TRBV4-2,CASSPPGALAYEQYF,TGTGCCAGCAGCCCGCCGGGGGCTCTAGCCTACGAGCAGTACTTC
TRBJ1-4,TRBD1,.,TRBV2,CASRGTGYEKLFF,TGTGCCAGCAGAGGGACAGGGTATGAAAAACTGTTTTTT
TRBJ1-3,.,few,TRBV30,CAWRRTGTSGGYTIYF,TGTGCCTGGAGGCGAACCGGGACTTCGGGCGGGTACACCATATATTTT
TRBJ2-3,TRBD2,.,TRBV18,CASSRLTSGGTDTQYF,TGTGCCAGCTCACGACTGACTAGCGGGGGCACAGATACGCAGTATTTT
TRBJ2-4,TRBD2,.,TRBV4-1,CASSQEWEGNIQYF,TGCGCCAGCAGCCAAGAGTGGGAGGGAAACATTCAGTACTTC
TRBJ1-5,TRBD1,.,TRBV12-3/TRBV12-4,CASSLTGQGGQPQHF,TGTGCCAGCAGTCTCACGGGACAGGGCGGTCAGCCCCAGCATTTT
TRBJ2-3,.,many,TRBV27,CASSLAPPDTQYF,TGTGCCAGCAGTTTGGCACCCCCAGATACGCAGTATTTT